This note documents a single TCR beta chain sequence. The antigen is not known. The sample belongs to a study of T cells expressing NK-cell markers. On the study more broadly: The authors derived TCR beta repertoires from sorted CD3+CD56+NKG2C+, CD3+CD56+NKG2C- and CD3+CD56-NKG2C+ T cells. Seropositivity for HCMV was found in seven of the eight sequenced donors, with one seronegative. Study-wide findings and caveats: Dominant NKG2C+ clonotypes made up roughly 1.0-7.5% of CD8+ T cells in 5 or 6 donors.

CDR1 and CDR2 from the germline V gene are MNHNS and SASEGT. The CDR3 totals 14 residues. TCRdb reprocessed the 5' RACE reads and keeps a single row for each CDR3 protein, giving no DNA. The sample totals a few hundred thousand distinct CDR3 sequences. The genes are TRBV6-1 and TRBJ1-5; TCRdb reports TRBD1, a call that lacks DNA to check it against. The sequence was obtained from a man between 18 and 69 years old in good health. The sequencing sample was made of blood T cells: a sorted CD56 or NKG2C T cell subset, CD4+ or CD8+ T cells, or bulk PBMC T cells (not recorded which). Here the CDR3 reads CASSARTGSQPQHF.